The entry below gives a single T cell receptor (beta chain) sequence along with its context. As yet, its antigen is unknown. The sample belongs to a study of cytomegalovirus exposure and HLA in healthy donors. Germline-derived CDR1 and CDR2 are GTSNPN and SVGIG (reference sequence). This CDR3 contains 14 residues. After removal of 3 bases from V and 4 bases from J, the junction contained 7 bases not matched to a gene. Study findings and constraints: A later analysis found common viral pathogens apparently linked to several of the most significant clusters. The later analysis indicated that the majority of CMV-associated TCR beta chains appeared HLA-restricted.

The study ran its PCR with 60 Vbeta and 13 Jbeta primers. TCRdb's copy holds only in-frame clones and misses some; the assay was immunoSEQ multiplex PCR. The table shows around 200,000 clones, with more than 65% occurring only once. Sequenced input: PBMCs. The rearrangement uses TRBV30 and TRBJ2-7, with 9 bases that match TRBD1. This receptor was taken from a girl aged 2-10 years in good health and CMV-seropositive. The CDR3 region has the DNA TGTGCCTGGAGCCTGGGGACAGGGCCTTACGAGCAGTACTTC. Protein: CAWSLGTGPYEQYF.